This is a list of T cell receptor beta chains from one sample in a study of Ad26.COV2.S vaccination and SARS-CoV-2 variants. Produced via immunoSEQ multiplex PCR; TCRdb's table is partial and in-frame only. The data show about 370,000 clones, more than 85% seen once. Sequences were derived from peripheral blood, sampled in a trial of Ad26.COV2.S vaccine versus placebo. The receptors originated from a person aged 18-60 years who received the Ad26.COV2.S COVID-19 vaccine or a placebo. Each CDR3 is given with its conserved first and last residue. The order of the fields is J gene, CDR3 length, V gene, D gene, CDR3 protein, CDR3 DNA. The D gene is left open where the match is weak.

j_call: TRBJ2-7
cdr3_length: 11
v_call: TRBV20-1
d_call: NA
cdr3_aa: CSGGSVYEQYF
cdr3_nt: TGCAGTGGGGGTAGCGTCTACGAGCAGTACTTC

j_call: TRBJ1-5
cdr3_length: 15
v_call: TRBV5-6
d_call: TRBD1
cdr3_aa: CASSLRDRDDQPQHF
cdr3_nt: TGTGCCAGCAGCTTAAGGGACAGGGATGATCAGCCCCAGCATTTT

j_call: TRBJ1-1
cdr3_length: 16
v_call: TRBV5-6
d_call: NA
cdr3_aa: CASSLRTAYMNTEAFF
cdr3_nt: TGTGCCAGCAGCTTGAGGACAGCTTACATGAACACTGAAGCTTTCTTT

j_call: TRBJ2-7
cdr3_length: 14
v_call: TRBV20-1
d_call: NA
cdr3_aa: CSATDYHGNYEQYF
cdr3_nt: TGCAGTGCTACTGACTATCACGGAAACTACGAGCAGTACTTC

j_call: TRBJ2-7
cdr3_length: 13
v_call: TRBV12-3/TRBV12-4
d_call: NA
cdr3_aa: CASSPGGTYEQYF
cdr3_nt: TGTGCCAGCAGTCCCGGAGGTACCTACGAGCAGTACTTC

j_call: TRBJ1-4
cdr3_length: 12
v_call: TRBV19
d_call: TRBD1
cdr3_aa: CASSTNTGVLFF
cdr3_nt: TGTGCCAGTAGTACAAACACAGGGGTACTGTTTTTT

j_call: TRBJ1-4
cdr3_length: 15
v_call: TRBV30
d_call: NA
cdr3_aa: CAWSPPQGWVEKLFF
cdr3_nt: TGTGCCTGGAGCCCACCGCAGGGGTGGGTGGAAAAACTGTTTTTT

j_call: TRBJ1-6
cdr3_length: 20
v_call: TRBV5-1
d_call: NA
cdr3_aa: CASSLGGKKSETSYNSPLHF
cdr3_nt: TGCGCCAGCAGCTTGGGGGGCAAGAAGTCGGAAACCTCATATAATTCACCCCTCCACTTT

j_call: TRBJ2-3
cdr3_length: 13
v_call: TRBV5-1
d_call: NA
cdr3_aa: CASATGSTDTQYF
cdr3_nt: TGCGCCAGCGCCACCGGAAGCACAGATACGCAGTATTTT

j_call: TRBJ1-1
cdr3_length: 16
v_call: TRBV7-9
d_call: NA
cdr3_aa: CASSLAWSRVVTEAFF
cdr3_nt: TGTGCCAGCAGCTTAGCTTGGTCGCGTGTCGTCACTGAAGCTTTCTTT

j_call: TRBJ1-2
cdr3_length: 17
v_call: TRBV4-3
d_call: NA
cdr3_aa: CASSQDYGTRRGEGYTF
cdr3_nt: TGCGCCAGCAGCCAAGATTACGGGACAAGGCGAGGGGAAGGCTACACCTTC

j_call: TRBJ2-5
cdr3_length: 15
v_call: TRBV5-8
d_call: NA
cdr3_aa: CASSLIRTYQETQYF
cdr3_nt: TGTGCCAGCAGCTTGATACGAACTTACCAAGAGACCCAGTACTTC

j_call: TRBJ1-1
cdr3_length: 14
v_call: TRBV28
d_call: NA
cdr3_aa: CASSLIQGNTEAFF
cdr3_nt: TGTGCCAGCAGTTTAATACAGGGCAACACTGAAGCTTTCTTT

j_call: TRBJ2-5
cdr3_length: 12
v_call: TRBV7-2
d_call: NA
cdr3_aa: CASSLGIQGPYF
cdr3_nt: TGTGCCAGCAGCTTAGGGATCCAGGGTCCGTACTTC

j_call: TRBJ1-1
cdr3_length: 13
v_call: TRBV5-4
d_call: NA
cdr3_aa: CASSWGLNTEAFF
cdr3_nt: TGTGCCAGCAGCTGGGGTCTCAACACTGAAGCTTTCTTT

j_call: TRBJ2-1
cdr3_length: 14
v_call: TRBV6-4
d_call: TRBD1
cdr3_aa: CASSETGVVNEQFF
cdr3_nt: TGTGCCAGCAGTGAAACAGGGGTTGTCAATGAGCAGTTCTTC

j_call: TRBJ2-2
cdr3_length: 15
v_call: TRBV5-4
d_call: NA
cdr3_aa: CASSRGAPNTGELFF
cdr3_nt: TGTGCCAGCAGCCGAGGGGCCCCGAACACCGGGGAGCTGTTTTTT

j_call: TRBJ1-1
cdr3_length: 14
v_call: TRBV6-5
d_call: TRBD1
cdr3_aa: CASNRDRLNTEAFF
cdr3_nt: TGTGCCAGCAACAGGGACAGATTGAACACTGAAGCTTTCTTT

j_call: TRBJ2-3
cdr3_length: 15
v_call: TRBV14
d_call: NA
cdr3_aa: CASSLVSSLSHTQYF
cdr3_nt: TGTGCCAGCAGCCTAGTTAGCAGCTTGTCACATACGCAGTATTTT

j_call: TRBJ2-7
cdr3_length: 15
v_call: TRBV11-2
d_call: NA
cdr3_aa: CASSSRSGRSYEQYF
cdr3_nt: TGTGCCAGCAGCTCGCGCTCGGGTCGCTCCTACGAGCAGTACTTC

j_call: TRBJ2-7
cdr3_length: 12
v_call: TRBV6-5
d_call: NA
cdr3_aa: CASKADWGEQYF
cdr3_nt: TGTGCCAGTAAGGCGGACTGGGGCGAGCAGTACTTC

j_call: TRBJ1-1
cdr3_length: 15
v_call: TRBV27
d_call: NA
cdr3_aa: CASSLSTVMNTEAFF
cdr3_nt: TGTGCCAGCAGTTTATCTACAGTCATGAACACTGAAGCTTTCTTT